Here is one TCR beta chain with its context. Original handling: Cell counts per sample came from amplifying reference gene primers. Generated by immunoSEQ multiplex PCR, the TCRdb table keeps only in-frame clones and is missing some. V, J and clone size reflect that table, while D and trimming were determined from the DNA. The profile shows 310,000 or so clones, about 88% of them singletons. Germline V gene sequence: CDR1 LNHDA, CDR2 SQIVND (reference sequence). CDR3 length: 15 amino acids. V was trimmed by 3 bases and J by 3 bases, leaving 11 bases between them. The data derive from a study of blood T cell repertoires in COVID-19. Study overall: Samples representing acute and convalescent COVID-19 were sourced from the United States, Italy and Spain. In each case, the material was cDNA or gDNA derived from T cells, B-cell-depleted T cells, or PBMCs.

Seattle participants joined during active infection and were tracked over time. The sequence derives from a woman in her 30s with COVID-19, enrolled during active disease. The material sequenced was peripheral blood. The chain employs TRBV19 and TRBJ1-4, with D possibly matching TRBD1 (6 bases). Written as DNA, the CDR3 is TGTGCCAGTAGTATTGTGTCAGGGGCTAATGAAAAACTGTTTTTT. Translation gives CASSIVSGANEKLFF.